This entry features one T cell receptor (beta chain) sequence. Its antigen is unknown. This sample was taken from a study of cytomegalovirus exposure and HLA in healthy donors. Findings and caveats of the study: Association of a missense DCLRE1C variant with TCR beta V- and J-gene trimming was reported in a later analysis. Rates of TCR association differed by HLA locus in a later analysis, with DRB1 highest and HLA-C lowest. The study put around 180 TCR beta chains on its list as cytomegalovirus-associated.

PCR used 60 Vbeta primers and 13 Jbeta primers. The table came from immunoSEQ multiplex PCR; TCRdb's copy has only in-frame clones and leaves some out. The sample consists of around 100,000 clones, roughly 78% of them appearing once. V dropped 2 bases and J dropped 2 bases, with 6 bases sitting between them. CDR1 is SGHVS and CDR2 is FNYEAQ in the germline V gene. This CDR3 has 13 amino acids. Donors sampled were nominally healthy, though unrecorded immune exposures were likely. The J gene is TRBJ2-5, the V gene TRBV7-6; the D is unclear. Sequencing was carried out using PBMCs. The receptor's source is a male donor in good health and CMV-seropositive. The CDR3 sequence: CASSLRTQETQYF. CDR3 nucleotides: TGTGCCAGCAGCTTAAGAACTCAAGAGACCCAGTACTTC.